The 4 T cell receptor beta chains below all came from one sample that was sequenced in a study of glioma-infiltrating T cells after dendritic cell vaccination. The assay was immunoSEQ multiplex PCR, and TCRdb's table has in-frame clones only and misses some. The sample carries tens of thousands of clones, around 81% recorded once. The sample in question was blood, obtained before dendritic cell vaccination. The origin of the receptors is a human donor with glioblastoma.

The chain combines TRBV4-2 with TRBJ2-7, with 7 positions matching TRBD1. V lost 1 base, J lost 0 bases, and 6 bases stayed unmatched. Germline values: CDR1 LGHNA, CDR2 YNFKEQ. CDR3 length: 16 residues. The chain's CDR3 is CASSQAGRTGSYEQYF. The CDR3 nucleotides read TGTGCCAGCAGCCAAGCGGGACGGACAGGCTCCTACGAGCAGTACTTC.

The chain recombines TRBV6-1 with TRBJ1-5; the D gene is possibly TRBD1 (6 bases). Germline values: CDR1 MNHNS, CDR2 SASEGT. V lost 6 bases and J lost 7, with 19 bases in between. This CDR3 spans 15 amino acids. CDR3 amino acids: CASSVVLQGIQPQHF. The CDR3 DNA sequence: TGTGCCAGCAGCGTCGTCTTACAGGGAATACAGCCCCAGCATTTT.

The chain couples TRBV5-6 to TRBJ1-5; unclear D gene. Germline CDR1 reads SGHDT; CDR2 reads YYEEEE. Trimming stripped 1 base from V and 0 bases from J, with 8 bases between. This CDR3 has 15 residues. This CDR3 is CASSLLENSNQPQHF. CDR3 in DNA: TGTGCCAGCAGCTTGCTGGAGAATAGCAATCAGCCCCAGCATTTT.

In DNA, the CDR3 is TGCAGCGTTAGAACTGCAGATACGCAGTATTTT. It codes for CSVRTADTQYF. This sequence joins TRBV29-1 and TRBJ2-3; D remains ambiguous. The V end lost 5 bases, the J end lost 4 bases, and 7 bases lay between the germline ends. Germline CDR1 is SQVTM and CDR2 is ANQGSEA. This CDR3 is 11 amino acids long.